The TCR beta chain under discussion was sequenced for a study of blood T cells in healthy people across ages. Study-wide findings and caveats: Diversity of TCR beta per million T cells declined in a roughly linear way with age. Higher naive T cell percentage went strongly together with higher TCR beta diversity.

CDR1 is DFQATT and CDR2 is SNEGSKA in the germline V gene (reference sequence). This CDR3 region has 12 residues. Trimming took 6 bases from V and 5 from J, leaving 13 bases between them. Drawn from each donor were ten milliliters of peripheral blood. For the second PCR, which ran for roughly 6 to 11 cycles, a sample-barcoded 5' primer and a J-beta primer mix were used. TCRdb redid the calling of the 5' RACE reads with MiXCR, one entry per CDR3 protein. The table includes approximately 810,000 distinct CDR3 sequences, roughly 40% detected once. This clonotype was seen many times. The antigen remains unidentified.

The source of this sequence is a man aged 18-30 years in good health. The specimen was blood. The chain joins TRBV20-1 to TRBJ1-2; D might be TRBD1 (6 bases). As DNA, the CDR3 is TGCAGTGCAAGGGGAGGGGGATATGGCTACACCTTC. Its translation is CSARGGGYGYTF.